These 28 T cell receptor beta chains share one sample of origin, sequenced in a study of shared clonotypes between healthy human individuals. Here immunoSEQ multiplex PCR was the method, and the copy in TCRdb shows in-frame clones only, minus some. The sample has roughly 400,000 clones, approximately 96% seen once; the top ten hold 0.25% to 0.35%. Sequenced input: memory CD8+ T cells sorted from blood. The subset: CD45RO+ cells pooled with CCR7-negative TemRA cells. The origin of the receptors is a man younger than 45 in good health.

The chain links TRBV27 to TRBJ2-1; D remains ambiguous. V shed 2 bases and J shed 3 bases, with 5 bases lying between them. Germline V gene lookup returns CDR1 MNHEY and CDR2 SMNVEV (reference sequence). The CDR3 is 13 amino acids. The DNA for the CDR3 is TGTGCCAGCAGTTTAGCCAACTACAATGAGCAGTTCTTC. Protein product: CASSLANYNEQFF.

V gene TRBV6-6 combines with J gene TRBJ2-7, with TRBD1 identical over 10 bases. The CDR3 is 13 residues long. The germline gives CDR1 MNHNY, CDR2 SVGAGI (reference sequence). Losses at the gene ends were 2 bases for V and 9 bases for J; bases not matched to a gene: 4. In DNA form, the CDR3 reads TGTGCCAGCAGTTACGAGACAGGGGGCCTGCAGTACTTC. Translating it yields CASSYETGGLQYF.

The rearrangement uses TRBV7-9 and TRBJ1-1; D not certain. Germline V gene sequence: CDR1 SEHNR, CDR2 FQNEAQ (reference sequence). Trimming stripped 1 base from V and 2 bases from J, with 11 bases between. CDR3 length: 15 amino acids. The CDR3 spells CASSLGAESNTEAFF. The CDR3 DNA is TGTGCCAGCAGCTTAGGGGCAGAGTCAAACACTGAAGCTTTCTTT. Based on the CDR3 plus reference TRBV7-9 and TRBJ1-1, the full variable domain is DTGVSQNPRHKITKRGQNVTFRCDPISEHNRLYWYRQTLGQGPEFLTYFQNEAQLEKSRLLSDRFSAERPKGSFSTLEIQRTEQGDSAMYLCASSLGAESNTEAFFGQGTRLTVV.

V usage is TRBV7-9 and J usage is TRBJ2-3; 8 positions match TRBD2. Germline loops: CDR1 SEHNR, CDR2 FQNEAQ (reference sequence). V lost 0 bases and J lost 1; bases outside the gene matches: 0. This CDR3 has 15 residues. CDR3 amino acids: CASSLAGRGTDTQYF. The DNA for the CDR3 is TGTGCCAGCAGCTTAGCCGGGAGGGGCACAGATACGCAGTATTTT.

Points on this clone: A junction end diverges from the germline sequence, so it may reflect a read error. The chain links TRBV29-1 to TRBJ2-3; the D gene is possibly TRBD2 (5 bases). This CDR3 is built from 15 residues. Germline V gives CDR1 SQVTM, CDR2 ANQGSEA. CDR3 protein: CSVEDLGRSTDTQYF. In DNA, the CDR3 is TGCAGCGTGGAAGACCTAGGGAGAAGCACAGATACGCAGTATTTT.

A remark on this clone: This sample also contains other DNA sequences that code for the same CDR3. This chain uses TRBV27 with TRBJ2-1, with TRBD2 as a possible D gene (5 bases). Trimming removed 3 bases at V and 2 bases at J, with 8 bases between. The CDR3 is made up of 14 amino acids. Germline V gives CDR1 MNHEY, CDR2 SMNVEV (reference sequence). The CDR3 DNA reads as TGTGCCAGCAGTTTCCGGGGAACCTACAATGAGCAGTTCTTC. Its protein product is CASSFRGTYNEQFF.

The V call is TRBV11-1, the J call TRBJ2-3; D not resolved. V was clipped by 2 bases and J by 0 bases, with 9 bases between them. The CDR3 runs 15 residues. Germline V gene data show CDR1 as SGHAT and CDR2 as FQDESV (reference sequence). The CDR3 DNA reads TGTGCCAGCAGCTTATCATACGACAGCACAGATACGCAGTATTTT. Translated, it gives CASSLSYDSTDTQYF.

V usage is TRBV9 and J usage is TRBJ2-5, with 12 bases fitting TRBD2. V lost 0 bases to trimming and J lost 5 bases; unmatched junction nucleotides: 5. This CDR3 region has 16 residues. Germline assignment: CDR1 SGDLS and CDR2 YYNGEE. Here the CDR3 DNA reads TGTGCCAGCAGCGTAGGGCTAGCGGGAGGGACTGAGACCCAGTACTTC. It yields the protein CASSVGLAGGTETQYF.

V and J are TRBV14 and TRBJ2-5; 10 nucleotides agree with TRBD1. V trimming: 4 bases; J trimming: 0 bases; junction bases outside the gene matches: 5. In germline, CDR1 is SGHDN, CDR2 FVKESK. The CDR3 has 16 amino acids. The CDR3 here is CASSPRTGGYQETQYF. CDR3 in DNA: TGTGCCAGCAGCCCTAGGACAGGGGGATACCAAGAGACCCAGTACTTC. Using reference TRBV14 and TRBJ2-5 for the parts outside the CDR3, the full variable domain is EAGVTQFPSHSVIEKGQTVTLRCDPISGHDNLYWYRRVMGKEIKFLLHFVKESKQDESGMPNNRFLAERTGGTYSTLKVQPAELEDSGVYFCASSPRTGGYQETQYFGPGTRLLVL.

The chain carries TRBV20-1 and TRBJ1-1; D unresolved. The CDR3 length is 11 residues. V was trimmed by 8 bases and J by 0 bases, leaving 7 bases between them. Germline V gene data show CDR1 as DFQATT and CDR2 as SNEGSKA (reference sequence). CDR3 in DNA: TGCAGTTCCACAGTGAACACTGAAGCTTTCTTT. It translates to CSSTVNTEAFF.

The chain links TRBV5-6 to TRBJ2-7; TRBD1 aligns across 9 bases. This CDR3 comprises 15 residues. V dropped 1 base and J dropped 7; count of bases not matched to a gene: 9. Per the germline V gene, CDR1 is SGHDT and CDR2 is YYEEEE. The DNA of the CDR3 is TGTGCCAGCAGCTTGTTACAGGGGGCCTTTCCTGAGCAGTACTTC. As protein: CASSLLQGAFPEQYF.

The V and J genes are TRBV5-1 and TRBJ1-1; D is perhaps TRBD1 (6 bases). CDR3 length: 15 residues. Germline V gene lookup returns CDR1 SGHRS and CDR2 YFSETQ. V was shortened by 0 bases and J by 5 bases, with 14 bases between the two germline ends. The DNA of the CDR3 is TGCGCCAGCAGCTTGGGGACAGAAAGGGGGACTGAAGCTTTCTTT. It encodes CASSLGTERGTEAFF.

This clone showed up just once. The CDR3 sequence: CASSFTSGYQETQYF. The CDR3 region has the DNA TGTGCCAGCAGCTTCACTAGCGGGTACCAAGAGACCCAGTACTTC. The chain links TRBV7-9 to TRBJ2-5, with 9 bases fitting TRBD2. The CDR3 has 15 residues. The germline V gene encodes CDR1 SEHNR and CDR2 FQNEAQ (reference sequence). J gave up 0 bases and V 3 bases, and 2 bases lay outside the gene matches.

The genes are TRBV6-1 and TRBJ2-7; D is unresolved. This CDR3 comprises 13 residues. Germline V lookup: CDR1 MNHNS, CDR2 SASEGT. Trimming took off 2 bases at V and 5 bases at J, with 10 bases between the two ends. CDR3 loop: CASSETSKNEQYF. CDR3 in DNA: TGTGCCAGCAGTGAAACCTCGAAGAACGAGCAGTACTTC.

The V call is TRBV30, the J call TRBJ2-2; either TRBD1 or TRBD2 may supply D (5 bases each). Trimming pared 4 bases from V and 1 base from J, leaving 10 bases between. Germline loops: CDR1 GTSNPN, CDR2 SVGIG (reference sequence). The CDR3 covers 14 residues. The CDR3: CAWKGRMNTGELFF. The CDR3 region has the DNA TGTGCCTGGAAGGGACGGATGAACACCGGGGAGCTGTTTTTT.

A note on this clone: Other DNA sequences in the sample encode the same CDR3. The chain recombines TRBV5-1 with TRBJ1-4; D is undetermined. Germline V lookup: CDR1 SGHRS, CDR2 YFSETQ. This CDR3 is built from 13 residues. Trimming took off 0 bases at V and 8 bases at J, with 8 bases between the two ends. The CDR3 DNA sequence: TGCGCCAGCAGCTTGGGACAAGGAGAAAAACTGTTTTTT. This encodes CASSLGQGEKLFF. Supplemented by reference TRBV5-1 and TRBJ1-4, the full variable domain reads KAGVTQTPRYLIKTRGQQVTLSCSPISGHRSVSWYQQTPGQGLQFLFEYFSETQRNKGNFPGRFSGRQFSNSRSEMNVSTLELGDSALYLCASSLGQGEKLFFGSGTQLSVL.

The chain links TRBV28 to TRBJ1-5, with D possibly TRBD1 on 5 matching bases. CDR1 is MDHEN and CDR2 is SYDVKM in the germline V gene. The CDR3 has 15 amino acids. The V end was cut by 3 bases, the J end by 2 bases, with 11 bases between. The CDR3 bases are TGTGCCAGCAGTTTGGCAGGGCTGGGCAATCAGCCCCAGCATTTT. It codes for CASSLAGLGNQPQHF.

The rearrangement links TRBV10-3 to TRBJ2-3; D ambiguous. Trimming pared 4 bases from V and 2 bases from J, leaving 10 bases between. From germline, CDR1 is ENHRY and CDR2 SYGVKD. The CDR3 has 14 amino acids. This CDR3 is CAISVGRDTDTQYF. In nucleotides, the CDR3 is TGTGCCATCAGTGTGGGTAGGGACACAGATACGCAGTATTTT.

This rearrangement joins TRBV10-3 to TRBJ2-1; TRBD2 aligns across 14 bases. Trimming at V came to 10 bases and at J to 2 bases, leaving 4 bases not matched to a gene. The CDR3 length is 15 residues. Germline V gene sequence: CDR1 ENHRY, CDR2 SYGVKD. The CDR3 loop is CASGTSGSPYNEQFF. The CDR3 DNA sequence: TGTGCCAGCGGGACTAGCGGGAGCCCCTACAATGAGCAGTTCTTC.

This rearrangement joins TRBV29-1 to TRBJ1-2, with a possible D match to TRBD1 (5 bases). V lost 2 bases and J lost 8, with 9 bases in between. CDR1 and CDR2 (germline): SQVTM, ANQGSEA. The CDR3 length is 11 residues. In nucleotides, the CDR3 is TGCAGCGTTGAACGGGGCCGGGGCTACACCTTC. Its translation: CSVERGRGYTF.

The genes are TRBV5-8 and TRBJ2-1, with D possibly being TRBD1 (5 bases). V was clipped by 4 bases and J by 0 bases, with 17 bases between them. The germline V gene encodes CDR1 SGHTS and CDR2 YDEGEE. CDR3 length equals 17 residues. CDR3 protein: CASSLYVTVSSYNEQFF. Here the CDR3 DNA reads TGTGCCAGCAGCCTTTACGTGACAGTTTCCTCCTACAATGAGCAGTTCTTC.

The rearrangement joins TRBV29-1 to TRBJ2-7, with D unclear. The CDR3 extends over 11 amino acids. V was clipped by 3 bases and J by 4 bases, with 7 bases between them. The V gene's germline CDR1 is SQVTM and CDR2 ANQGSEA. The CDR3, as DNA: TGCAGCGTTGATCAAGGGTACGAGCAGTACTTC. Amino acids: CSVDQGYEQYF.

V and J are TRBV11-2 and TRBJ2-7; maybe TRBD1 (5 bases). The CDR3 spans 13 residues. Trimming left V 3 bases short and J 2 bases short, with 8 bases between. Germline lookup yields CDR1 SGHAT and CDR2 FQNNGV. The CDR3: CASSFETAYEQYF. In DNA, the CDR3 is TGTGCCAGCAGCTTTGAGACAGCCTACGAGCAGTACTTC.

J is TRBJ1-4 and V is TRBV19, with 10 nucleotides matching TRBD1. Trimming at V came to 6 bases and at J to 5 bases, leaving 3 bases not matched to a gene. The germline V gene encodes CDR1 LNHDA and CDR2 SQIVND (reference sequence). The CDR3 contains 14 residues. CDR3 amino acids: CASRRTGGNEKLFF. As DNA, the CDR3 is TGTGCCAGTAGGAGGACAGGGGGGAATGAAAAACTGTTTTTT.

CDR3 coding DNA: TGTGCCAGCAGTTCAATCGGCGGACATACGCAGTATTTT. Its protein is CASSSIGGHTQYF. J is TRBJ2-3 and V is TRBV7-2; no definite D call. Trimming removed 6 bases at V and 7 bases at J, with 14 bases between. The CDR3 extends over 13 amino acids. Germline-derived CDR1 and CDR2 are SGHTA and FQGNSA.

In DNA form, the CDR3 reads TGTGCCAGCAGCTTGGTTATAGCGGGACCCTACAATGAGCAGTTCTTC. Encoded protein: CASSLVIAGPYNEQFF. This rearrangement joins TRBV5-4 to TRBJ2-1; 8 bases agree with TRBD2. There are 16 residues in the CDR3. J lost 2 bases, V lost 0 bases, and 4 bases had no gene match. Germline CDR1 SGHNT, CDR2 YYREEE (reference sequence). The full variable domain, in which reference TRBV5-4 and TRBJ2-1 provide the parts outside the CDR3, is ETGVTQSPTHLIKTRGQQVTLRCSSQSGHNTVSWYQQALGQGPQFIFQYYREEENGRGNFPPRFSGLQFPNYSSELNVNALELDDSALYLCASSLVIAGPYNEQFFGPGTRLTVL.

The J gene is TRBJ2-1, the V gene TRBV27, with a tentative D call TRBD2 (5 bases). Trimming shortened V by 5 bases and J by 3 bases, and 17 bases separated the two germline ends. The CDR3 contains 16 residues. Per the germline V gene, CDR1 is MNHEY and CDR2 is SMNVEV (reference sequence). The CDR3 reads CASSNPAVNIYNEQFF. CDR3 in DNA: TGTGCCAGCAGTAACCCAGCGGTAAACATCTACAATGAGCAGTTCTTC.

In DNA, the CDR3 is TGTGCCATCAGAGCGGGAAGCACAGATACGCAGTATTTT. Translated: CAIRAGSTDTQYF. The chain joins TRBV10-3 to TRBJ2-3, with 7 bases matching TRBD2. The CDR3 has 13 residues. The germline CDR1 and CDR2 sequences are ENHRY and SYGVKD. J gave up 0 bases and V 6 bases, and 0 bases lay outside the gene matches.